A single sample gave rise to the 15 T cell receptor beta chains below, sequenced in a study of T cells in tuberculosis. Profiling relied on immunoSEQ multiplex PCR, and the TCRdb table lists in-frame clones only, not all of them. The table shows under 40,000 clones, with roughly 95% occurring only once. Time point denoted: new active TB diagnosis, blood taken before or within 7 days of starting treatment. The sample was PBMCs, taken at tuberculosis diagnosis. These receptors were obtained from an adult with tuberculosis.

The rearrangement joins TRBV20-1 to TRBJ1-4; D uncertain. The CDR3 loop spans 11 amino acids. Germline V CDR1 and CDR2: DFQATT, SNEGSKA (reference sequence). Trimming stripped 6 bases from V and 6 bases from J, with 8 bases between. The CDR3 here is CSAFRDEKLFF. CDR3 in DNA: TGCAGTGCGTTCCGGGATGAAAAACTGTTTTTT.

The table lists this clone with a few counts. The genes are TRBV28 and TRBJ2-2, with 11 bases that match TRBD2. Trimming at V came to 4 bases and at J to 6 bases, leaving 4 bases not matched to a gene. The CDR3 loop spans 15 amino acids. Germline V gene data show CDR1 as MDHEN and CDR2 as SYDVKM. This CDR3 reads CASSSQGLAAGELFF. The CDR3, as DNA: TGTGCCAGCAGTTCCCAGGGACTAGCGGCCGGGGAGCTGTTTTTT.

CDR3 in amino acids: CASSIWGVGGYTF. The DNA for the CDR3 is TGTGCCAGTAGTATATGGGGGGTCGGTGGCTACACCTTC. The rearrangement links TRBV19 to TRBJ1-2; D is possibly TRBD1 (5 bases). The V gene's germline CDR1 is LNHDA and CDR2 SQIVND (reference sequence). Trimming stripped 2 bases from V and 7 bases from J, with 11 bases between. CDR3 length: 13 residues.

CDR3 residues: CASSLFTAGVVNGYTF. CDR3 in DNA: TGTGCCAGCAGCTTGTTTACGGCGGGGGTGGTAAATGGCTACACCTTC. The chain uses TRBV5-6 and TRBJ1-2, with D perhaps TRBD1 (5 bases). Germline V CDR1 and CDR2: SGHDT, YYEEEE. Trimming cost V 1 base and J 6 bases, with 19 bases left between them. The CDR3 consists of 16 residues.

This clone was picked up one time. The gene calls are TRBV9 and TRBJ1-6, with D possibly matching TRBD1 (6 bases). This CDR3 has 16 residues. Deletions cut 1 base from V and 7 bases from J, with 15 bases between. The germline V gene has CDR1 SGDLS and CDR2 YYNGEE. The DNA for the CDR3 is TGTGCCAGCAGCGTACAAGGTTTTAGGGGGAATTCACCCCTCCACTTT. This codes for CASSVQGFRGNSPLHF. Using reference TRBV9 and TRBJ1-6 for the parts outside the CDR3, the full variable domain is DSGVTQTPKHLITATGQRVTLRCSPRSGDLSVYWYQQSLDQGLQFLIQYYNGEERAKGNILERFSAQQFPDLHSELNLSSLELGDSALYFCASSVQGFRGNSPLHFGNGTRLTVT.

The chain couples TRBV11-2 to TRBJ1-1, with D maybe TRBD1 (6 bases). The CDR3 totals 15 residues. Germline V gene data show CDR1 as SGHAT and CDR2 as FQNNGV. Trimming cost V 5 bases and J 1 base, with 14 bases left between them. DNA for the CDR3: TGTGCCAGCAGCGGGACACGGGCGCCGAACACTGAAGCTTTCTTT. It translates to CASSGTRAPNTEAFF.

The sample holds one count of this clone. The CDR3 DNA reads as TGTGCTAGTGGTTCACCGGGACTAGCGGGGCGATCACACACCGGGGAGCTGTTTTTT. It specifies CASGSPGLAGRSHTGELFF. V usage is TRBV12-5 and J usage is TRBJ2-2; TRBD2 aligns across 13 bases. V lost 4 bases and J lost 3; bases outside the gene matches: 11. The CDR3 has 19 residues. CDR1 and CDR2 from the germline V gene are LGHNT and FRNRAP.

The rearrangement joins TRBV4-3 to TRBJ1-4; 12 nucleotides line up with TRBD1. From germline, CDR1 is LGHNA and CDR2 YSLEER. The CDR3 is 19 amino acids. Trimming cost V 0 bases and J 5 bases; bases outside gene matches: 10. In DNA, the CDR3 is TGCGCCAGCAGCCAAGACTTGGGGGACAGGGGGCTAGTAAATGAAAAACTGTTTTTT. Its protein is CASSQDLGDRGLVNEKLFF.

The chain links TRBV9 to TRBJ2-3; perhaps TRBD1 as D (7 bases). V lost 3 bases, J lost 6 bases, and 14 bases lay in between. CDR1 and CDR2 from the germline V gene are SGDLS and YYNGEE. The CDR3 has 14 amino acids. CDR3 region: CASSGRGAPDTQYF. The CDR3 region has the DNA TGTGCCAGCAGCGGCAGGGGGGCACCGGATACGCAGTATTTT.

This rearrangement joins TRBV19 to TRBJ1-5, with D possibly being TRBD1 (5 bases). The CDR3 has 14 amino acids. V was trimmed by 3 bases and J by 0 bases, leaving 6 bases between them. Germline V gene data show CDR1 as LNHDA and CDR2 as SQIVND (reference sequence). The CDR3 is CASSIQGSNQPQHF. DNA for the CDR3: TGTGCCAGTAGTATTCAGGGTAGCAATCAGCCCCAGCATTTT.

The chain has TRBV28 and TRBJ1-5; no firm D call. V lost 6 bases and J lost 0, with 6 bases in between. CDR1 is MDHEN, CDR2 SYDVKM, per germline. The CDR3 runs 13 residues. The chain's CDR3 is CASSPNSNQPQHF. CDR3 DNA: TGTGCCAGCAGCCCCAATAGCAATCAGCCCCAGCATTTT.

The chain employs TRBV19 and TRBJ2-3; 7 bases align to TRBD2. The length of the CDR3 is 17 residues. With 5 bases clipped from V and 0 bases from J, the junction kept 11 bases outside the gene matches. Looked up from germline, CDR1 is LNHDA and CDR2 is SQIVND (reference sequence). The CDR3 is CASSSRGGKTSTDTQYF. The CDR3, as DNA: TGTGCCAGTAGTTCCCGGGGAGGGAAAACTAGCACAGATACGCAGTATTTT.

V and J are TRBV5-1 and TRBJ2-2; D is possibly TRBD1 (7 bases). This CDR3 comprises 14 residues. Germline values: CDR1 SGHRS, CDR2 YFSETQ. The V end was cut by 4 bases, the J end by 2 bases, with 9 bases between. The chain's CDR3 is CASSQGGNTGELFF. CDR3 in DNA: TGCGCCAGCAGCCAGGGGGGAAACACCGGGGAGCTGTTTTTT. The variable domain in full, with the rest retrieved from reference TRBV5-1 and TRBJ2-2, is KAGVTQTPRYLIKTRGQQVTLSCSPISGHRSVSWYQQTPGQGLQFLFEYFSETQRNKGNFPGRFSGRQFSNSRSEMNVSTLELGDSALYLCASSQGGNTGELFFGEGSRLTVL.

This clone showed up just once. The V gene is TRBV7-3, the J gene TRBJ1-2; 9 nucleotides line up with TRBD1. CDR3 length equals 13 residues. Germline V gene lookup returns CDR1 SGHTA and CDR2 FQGTGA. The V gene end was trimmed by 4 bases and the J gene end by 8 bases; junction bases not matched to a gene: 5. The CDR3 here is CASSSGQGYGYTF. DNA for the CDR3: TGTGCCAGCAGCTCGGGACAGGGTTACGGCTACACCTTC.

This rearrangement joins TRBV4-3 to TRBJ2-7, with 9 bases aligning to TRBD1. CDR3 length equals 15 residues. Germline V gene data show CDR1 as LGHNA and CDR2 as YSLEER. Germline trimming cut 3 bases from V and 4 bases from J; bases unmatched to any gene: 7. In nucleotides, the CDR3 is TGCGCCAGCAGCCATGGGACAGGGCAGGATTACGAGCAGTACTTC. It encodes CASSHGTGQDYEQYF.